This entry lists 20 T cell receptor beta chains sequenced from one sample in a study of hypomethylating agent response in myelodysplastic syndrome. The method was immunoSEQ multiplex PCR; TCRdb's version includes in-frame clones alone and lacks a portion of them. This sample yields 1,500 to 2,000 clones, of which 86% are seen a single time; around 4.8% belongs to the top ten. The source material was bone marrow, sampled before or after starting hypomethylating agent treatment for myelodysplastic syndrome (not recorded which). The receptors derive from a human donor with myelodysplastic syndrome.

This clone appeared a single time. The gene calls are TRBV30 and TRBJ2-7; 7 positions match TRBD2. Germline trimming cut 0 bases from V and 9 bases from J; bases unmatched to any gene: 11. Germline CDR1 GTSNPN, CDR2 SVGIG (reference sequence). The CDR3 is 14 residues long. CDR3 DNA sequence: TGTGCCTGGAGTGTACGCGGGAGCCGCGGTTGGCAGTACTTC. This sequence encodes CAWSVRGSRGWQYF.

This sequence joins TRBV10-3 and TRBJ2-1; tentative D call: TRBD1 (6 bases). The CDR3 has 15 amino acids. Trimming left V 3 bases short and J 0 bases short, with 9 bases between. From germline, CDR1 is ENHRY and CDR2 SYGVKD. DNA for the CDR3: TGTGCCATCAGTGACACAGGGAGCTCCTACAATGAGCAGTTCTTC. This translates into CAISDTGSSYNEQFF.

The chain is built from TRBV9 and TRBJ2-2, with D perhaps TRBD1 (6 bases). The CDR3 has 16 amino acids. The germline gives CDR1 SGDLS, CDR2 YYNGEE. V shed 5 bases and J shed 4 bases, with 18 bases lying between them. In nucleotides, the CDR3 is TGTGCCAGCAGACGAGGACAGAGCCCGAGCACCGGGGAGCTGTTTTTT. It is translated as CASRRGQSPSTGELFF.

The chain combines TRBV2 with TRBJ2-2; 14 bases fit TRBD2. CDR3 length: 19 residues. CDR1 is SNHLY and CDR2 is FYNNEI in the germline V gene. V shed 6 bases and J 0 bases; nucleotides not matched to a gene: 9. CDR3 in DNA: TGTGCCAGCAGACGACTAGCGGGGGGGATAGAAACGAACACCGGGGAGCTGTTTTTT. This codes for CASRRLAGGIETNTGELFF.

The gene calls are TRBV7-9 and TRBJ2-3; 9 nucleotides match TRBD2. This CDR3 has 17 residues. Germline trimming cut 4 bases from V and 2 bases from J; bases unmatched to any gene: 10. Germline V gives CDR1 SEHNR, CDR2 FQNEAQ (reference sequence). In nucleotides, the CDR3 is TGTGCCAGCAGCTACTCTAGCGGGGCGGGGAACACAGATACGCAGTATTTT. Its translation is CASSYSSGAGNTDTQYF.

Details on this clone: The junction does not match germline at one end; this may be a read error. The rearrangement uses TRBV5-1 and TRBJ2-5; the D gene is possibly TRBD2 (6 bases). The germline V gene has CDR1 SGHRS and CDR2 YFSETQ. CDR3 length: 13 amino acids. This chain's CDR3 is CASSPGGQGTQYF. For the CDR3, the DNA is TGCGCCAGCAGCCCAGGAGGGCAAGGGACCCAGTACTTC.

The chain has TRBV10-1 and TRBJ2-3; D unclear. This CDR3 has 11 residues. Germline loops: CDR1 WNHNN, CDR2 SYGVQD (reference sequence). V lost 6 bases to trimming and J lost 4 bases, with 5 bases between them. Here the CDR3 reads CASRKADTQYF. CDR3 nucleotides: TGCGCCAGCAGGAAAGCAGATACGCAGTATTTT.

The J gene is TRBJ2-7, the V gene TRBV29-1; tentative D call: TRBD2 (7 bases). The ends were cut back, 3 bases at V and 3 bases at J, with 18 bases in the middle. Germline CDR1 is SQVTM and CDR2 is ANQGSEA. The CDR3 sequence is 15 residues long. CDR3 protein: CSVEGASGKDYEQYF. The CDR3 region has the DNA TGCAGCGTTGAGGGGGCCAGCGGGAAGGACTACGAGCAGTACTTC.

J is TRBJ2-3 and V is TRBV5-4, with 11 positions matching TRBD2. After removal of 2 bases from V and 1 base from J, the junction contained 9 bases not matched to a gene. Germline V gene sequence: CDR1 SGHNT, CDR2 YYREEE (reference sequence). This CDR3 spans 18 amino acids. Written as DNA, the CDR3 is TGTGCCAGCAGCTTCGATTTAGCGGGGGGGCGGGGCACAGATACGCAGTATTTT. The encoded protein is CASSFDLAGGRGTDTQYF.

This clone was counted between two and nine times. The J gene is TRBJ1-5, the V gene TRBV19, with no clear D. Germline lookup yields CDR1 LNHDA and CDR2 SQIVND (reference sequence). This CDR3 is built from 12 residues. V gave up 3 bases and J gave up 8 bases, with 8 bases separating them. The CDR3 nucleotides read TGTGCCAGTAGTATGGACGTCAAGCCCCAGCATTTT. Translating it yields CASSMDVKPQHF.

The V call is TRBV6-4, the J call TRBJ1-5, with 7 bases aligning to TRBD1. After removal of 8 bases from V and 4 bases from J, the junction contained 8 bases not matched to a gene. Germline V gene lookup returns CDR1 MRHNA and CDR2 SNTAGT. This CDR3 comprises 14 residues. In nucleotides, the CDR3 is TGTGCCAGCGTTAACAGGGGAGAGAATCAGCCCCAGCATTTT. This translates into CASVNRGENQPQHF.

In this sample, this clone turned up once. The chain couples TRBV10-1 to TRBJ2-5; possibly TRBD2 for D (6 bases). The CDR3 is 14 residues long. Germline CDR1 is WNHNN and CDR2 is SYGVQD (reference sequence). V lost 4 bases and J 1 base, leaving 10 bases between the germline ends. CDR3 nucleotides: TGCGCCAGCAGTGCGGCGGGGCCCCAAGAGACCCAGTACTTC. This sequence encodes CASSAAGPQETQYF.

The J gene is TRBJ2-5, the V gene TRBV5-1; 7 nucleotides align to TRBD1. Germline V gives CDR1 SGHRS, CDR2 YFSETQ. This CDR3 contains 13 residues. V was pared by 5 bases and J by 4 bases, with 5 bases of the junction left unmatched. The CDR3 here is CASSMAGGETQYF. CDR3 sequence (DNA): TGCGCCAGCAGTATGGCAGGGGGAGAGACCCAGTACTTC.

This clone was found once. The chain joins TRBV5-1 to TRBJ2-3; no firm D call. Trimming stripped 0 bases from V and 2 bases from J, with 16 bases between. The CDR3 is 17 amino acids. CDR1 is SGHRS, CDR2 YFSETQ, per germline. CDR3 residues: CASSLDPRRTFTDTQYF. CDR3 sequence (DNA): TGCGCCAGCAGCTTGGACCCGCGCCGAACCTTCACAGATACGCAGTATTTT.

The chain has TRBV6-1 and TRBJ2-7; 12 bases are a match to TRBD2. Losses at the gene ends were 1 base for V and 5 bases for J; bases not matched to a gene: 15. CDR1 and CDR2 (germline): MNHNS, SASEGT. The CDR3 loop spans 19 amino acids. The CDR3 sequence is CASSEDRHRPSGRADEQYF. Here the CDR3 DNA reads TGTGCCAGCAGTGAAGATAGGCACAGGCCTAGCGGGAGGGCCGACGAGCAGTACTTC.

This rearrangement joins TRBV6-6 to TRBJ1-5, with 8 nucleotides matching TRBD1. The germline V gene has CDR1 MNHNY and CDR2 SVGAGI (reference sequence). V shed 10 bases and J 6 bases; nucleotides not matched to a gene: 8. The CDR3 loop spans 13 amino acids. DNA of the CDR3: TGTGCCACGACAGGGGCACAAAGTCAGCCCCAGCATTTT. It codes for CATTGAQSQPQHF.

There are a few counts of this clone. This chain links TRBV7-8 with TRBJ2-3; 8 nucleotides agree with TRBD2. The J segment lost 6 bases and the V segment lost 2 bases, leaving 4 bases of the junction unmatched. CDR1 and CDR2 from the germline V gene are SGHVS and FQNEAQ. The CDR3 length is 14 residues. In nucleotides, the CDR3 is TGTGCCAGCAGCTTAAACGAGCGGGAGGATACGCAGTATTTT. It translates to CASSLNEREDTQYF.

This chain links TRBV27 with TRBJ2-3, with D perhaps TRBD2 (6 bases). Germline V gene sequence: CDR1 MNHEY, CDR2 SMNVEV (reference sequence). This CDR3 comprises 13 residues. Trimming removed 3 bases at V and 6 bases at J, with 10 bases between. CDR3 region: CASSFGGADTQYF. The CDR3 nucleotides are TGTGCCAGCAGTTTCGGAGGGGCTGATACGCAGTATTTT.

The rearrangement uses TRBV5-8 and TRBJ2-3; tentatively, D is TRBD1 or TRBD2 (6 bases each). This CDR3 has 16 residues. V lost 2 bases, J lost 2 bases, and 15 bases lay in between. Germline loops: CDR1 SGHTS, CDR2 YDEGEE. The DNA for the CDR3 is TGTGCCAGCAGCTTTAGAGGGGGGTCTATCACAGATACGCAGTATTTT. This codes for CASSFRGGSITDTQYF.

The chain has TRBV11-2 and TRBJ1-4; no clear D. Trimming removed 5 bases from V and 2 bases from J, with 12 bases in between. The CDR3 sequence is 15 residues long. Germline CDR1 and CDR2: SGHAT and FQNNGV. The chain's CDR3 is CASSRDGSTNEKLFF. The CDR3 DNA is TGTGCCAGCAGCCGTGACGGATCGACTAATGAAAAACTGTTTTTT.